This paragraph covers one TCR beta chain sequence. The sample comes from a study of shared clonotypes between healthy human individuals. Study at large: Donors were a couple of women and a few men aged 18 to 49.

For genomic DNA, unsorted samples relied on tens of millions of PBMCs. Running of the assay took place at deep level. The assay was immunoSEQ multiplex PCR, and TCRdb's table has in-frame clones only and misses some. The table has about 450,000 clones, roughly 85% seen once. The source of this sequence is a woman in her forties in good health. Some clones in this sample may be carry-over from other donors' samples. Sequenced input: PBMCs.

CDR3 sequence reads: CASSVGRGVEQYF. The CDR3 region has the DNA TGCGCCAGCAGTGTAGGCCGAGGGGTCGAGCAGTACTTC. V is TRBV10-2 and J is TRBJ2-7; D may match TRBD1 or TRBD2 (5 bases each). V lost 4 bases and J 6 bases, leaving 13 bases between the germline ends. Germline assignment: CDR1 WSHSY and CDR2 SAAADI. The CDR3 is 13 amino acids.